These 13 T cell receptor beta chains originate from one sample sequenced in a study of T cell responses to AZD1222 COVID-19 vaccine. Only in-frame clones appear in the TCRdb table, and some are missing; sequencing was by immunoSEQ multiplex PCR. The sample includes fewer than 120,000 clones, about 85% of them seen just once. The source material was peripheral blood, sampled on day 0 of AZD1222 vaccination. All receptors derive from an adult in good health.

V is TRBV5-3 and J is TRBJ2-5; no clear D gene. TRBV5-3 is an open reading frame whose function is uncertain. V lost 3 bases and J lost 5, with 11 bases in between. CDR3 length equals 13 residues. CDR3 loop: CARSCSSGETQYF. Written as DNA, the CDR3 is TGTGCCAGAAGCTGCTCTTCCGGGGAGACCCAGTACTTC.

The chain links TRBV20-1 to TRBJ2-1; the D is unclear. CDR3 length equals 9 residues. Trimming took 7 bases from V and 11 from J, leaving 9 bases between them. Per the germline V gene, CDR1 is DFQATT and CDR2 is SNEGSKA (reference sequence). CDR3 coding DNA: TGCAGTGGCGCCGGTCAGCAGTTCTTC. This translates into CSGAGQQFF.

J is TRBJ1-3 and V is TRBV7-9; 8 bases fit TRBD1. The CDR3 has 16 residues. The germline V gene encodes CDR1 SEHNR and CDR2 FQNEAQ (reference sequence). Trimming took 5 bases from V and 4 from J; bases not matched to a gene: 10. CDR3 amino acids: CASSPSLTGAGNTIYF. CDR3 in DNA: TGTGCCAGCAGCCCCTCCCTGACAGGGGCCGGAAACACCATATATTTT.

In this sample, this clone turned up once. The V gene is TRBV30, the J gene TRBJ2-4; 10 positions agree with TRBD1. CDR1 and CDR2 (germline): GTSNPN, SVGIG (reference sequence). CDR3 length equals 13 residues. V lost 2 bases to trimming and J lost 6 bases; unmatched junction nucleotides: 1. CDR3 amino acids: CAWSRDRGNIQYF. DNA of the CDR3: TGTGCCTGGAGTAGGGACAGGGGAAACATTCAGTACTTC.

V is TRBV19 and J is TRBJ1-5; TRBD1 might be the D (5 bases). The CDR3 has 14 residues. V lost 3 bases to trimming and J lost 7 bases, with 13 bases between them. CDR1 LNHDA and CDR2 SQIVND come from the germline V gene (reference sequence). Here the CDR3 reads CASSIWSGRQPQHF. CDR3 bases: TGTGCCAGTAGTATCTGGTCAGGGCGACAGCCCCAGCATTTT.

A remark on this clone: One junction end disagrees with the germline gene, perhaps due to a read error. The chain employs TRBV7-7 and TRBJ2-1; 11 bases map to TRBD2. The V gene's germline CDR1 is SSHAT and CDR2 FNYEAQ (reference sequence). The CDR3 contains 15 residues. The DNA for the CDR3 is TGTGCTAGCAGCCCTTCTAGCGGGGGGTTCAATGAGCAGTTCTTC. Protein: CASSPSSGGFNEQFF.

The chain uses TRBV5-1 and TRBJ1-6; TRBD1 agrees at 7 bases. The length of the CDR3 is 16 residues. Germline CDR1 reads SGHRS; CDR2 reads YFSETQ. Germline trimming cut 4 bases from V and 8 bases from J; bases unmatched to any gene: 12. CDR3 in DNA: TGCGCCAGCAGCATTTGGACAGGAGGCGGGGATTCACCCCTCCACTTT. Encoded protein: CASSIWTGGGDSPLHF.

The chain combines TRBV6-1 with TRBJ2-2, with 7 bases fitting TRBD1. Losses at the gene ends were 3 bases for V and 3 bases for J; bases not matched to a gene: 1. From germline, CDR1 is MNHNS and CDR2 SASEGT. The CDR3 consists of 14 residues. The CDR3 here is CASSDQGDTGELFF. The CDR3 DNA follows: TGTGCCAGCAGTGACCAGGGGGACACCGGGGAGCTGTTTTTT.

The V call is TRBV27, the J call TRBJ2-5; D is uncertain. Trimming left V 0 bases short and J 4 bases short, with 9 bases between. This CDR3 is 14 amino acids long. CDR1 and CDR2 from the germline V gene are MNHEY and SMNVEV (reference sequence). The CDR3 protein is CASSLSGSGETQYF. In nucleotides, the CDR3 is TGTGCCAGCAGTTTATCTGGTTCGGGAGAGACCCAGTACTTC.

The V and J genes are TRBV5-1 and TRBJ2-7, with a weak D call TRBD2 (5 bases). The V end lost 0 bases, the J end lost 5 bases, and 9 bases lay between the germline ends. Germline V gene data show CDR1 as SGHRS and CDR2 as YFSETQ. The CDR3 extends over 13 amino acids. CDR3 DNA sequence: TGCGCCAGCAGCTTGGCCCGTAGCGACGAGCAGTACTTC. Translating it yields CASSLARSDEQYF. Filled out from reference TRBV5-1 and TRBJ2-7, the complete variable domain reads KAGVTQTPRYLIKTRGQQVTLSCSPISGHRSVSWYQQTPGQGLQFLFEYFSETQRNKGNFPGRFSGRQFSNSRSEMNVSTLELGDSALYLCASSLARSDEQYFGPGTRLTVT.

This clone appeared once. The V gene is TRBV7-2, the J gene TRBJ1-1; TRBD1 is a possible D gene (5 bases). The germline V gene encodes CDR1 SGHTA and CDR2 FQGNSA. V was pared by 3 bases and J by 3 bases, with 14 bases between. CDR3 length: 15 residues. The CDR3 region is CASSLGVGMDTEAFF. The CDR3 bases are TGTGCCAGCAGCTTGGGGGTAGGAATGGACACTGAAGCTTTCTTT.

The sample holds a few counts of this clone. The CDR3: CASRPKYRVGGNTIYF. CDR3 coding DNA: TGTGCCAGCAGACCGAAGTACAGGGTCGGAGGAAACACCATATATTTT. J is TRBJ1-3 and V is TRBV7-9; a weak D match, TRBD1 (6 bases). Trimming took 6 bases from V and 4 from J, leaving 19 bases between them. Germline CDR1 is SEHNR and CDR2 is FQNEAQ (reference sequence). CDR3 length equals 16 residues. The whole variable domain, remainder taken from reference TRBV7-9 and TRBJ1-3, is DTGVSQNPRHKITKRGQNVTFRCDPISEHNRLYWYRQTLGQGPEFLTYFQNEAQLEKSRLLSDRFSAERPKGSFSTLEIQRTEQGDSAMYLCASRPKYRVGGNTIYFGEGSWLTVV.

The gene calls are TRBV6-1 and TRBJ1-3, with D unclear. This CDR3 has 15 amino acids. CDR1 and CDR2 from the germline V gene are MNHNS and SASEGT. The germline V and J ends were trimmed by 1 base and 0 bases, with 7 bases remaining between them. CDR3 DNA: TGTGCCAGCAGTGAAGATAGAAGCTCTGGAAACACCATATATTTT. Its protein is CASSEDRSSGNTIYF.